One sample yielded the 20 T cell receptor beta chains listed below, sequenced in a study of blood T cells in healthy people across ages. A sample-barcoded 5' primer and a J-beta primer mix were used in a second PCR of about 7 to 12 cycles. TCRdb fed the 5' RACE reads into MiXCR, producing one record per CDR3 protein. The sample records roughly 1.5 million distinct CDR3 sequences, 40% to 45% being singletons. Sequencing input: blood. The receptors derive from a woman between 18 and 30 years old in good health.

V and J are TRBV9 and TRBJ2-6; D call uncertain. Germline V gene sequence: CDR1 SGDLS, CDR2 YYNGEE. The CDR3 loop spans 16 amino acids. V was clipped by 2 bases and J by 0 bases, with 9 bases between them. The CDR3 sequence is CASSVRLSSGANVLTF. For the CDR3, the DNA is TGTGCCAGCAGCGTCCGCCTCAGCTCTGGGGCCAACGTCCTGACTTTC.

This clonotype has only a few counts. The gene calls are TRBV10-3 and TRBJ2-7; D possibly uses TRBD1 or TRBD2 (5 bases each). V dropped 3 bases and J dropped 3 bases, with 12 bases sitting between them. Germline V gene lookup returns CDR1 ENHRY and CDR2 SYGVKD. This CDR3 contains 14 residues. CDR3 nucleotide sequence: TGTGCCATCAGTGAAACGGGACGAAACTACGAGCAGTACTTC. As protein: CAISETGRNYEQYF.

CDR3 sequence reads: CASSHPGQGYTDTQYF. The CDR3 DNA reads TGTGCCAGCAGCCATCCAGGGCAGGGTTACACAGATACGCAGTATTTT. This chain connects TRBV7-6 to TRBJ2-3, with D possibly being TRBD1 (5 bases). Trimming removed 5 bases at V and 2 bases at J, with 17 bases between. Germline V gene data show CDR1 as SGHVS and CDR2 as FNYEAQ. This CDR3 is 16 amino acids long.

There are a few counts of this clonotype. V is TRBV5-1 and J is TRBJ2-5; D gene uncertain. The J call may be mistaken, given a closer DNA end match to TRBJ2-7. Germline V gene data show CDR1 as SGHRS and CDR2 as YFSETQ. The CDR3 extends over 15 amino acids. CDR3 protein: CASSLIASESYEQYF. Here the CDR3 DNA reads TGCGCCAGCAGCTTGATTGCATCTGAATCCTACGAGCAGTACTTC.

This clonotype was picked up many times. The junction departs from the called germline gene at one end, perhaps through a read error. This rearrangement joins TRBV7-2 to TRBJ2-3, with no clear D. The CDR3 sequence is 12 residues long. Germline V lookup: CDR1 SGHTA, CDR2 FQGNSA. CDR3 bases: TGCGCCAGCAGCTTGGATCTAGATACGCAGTATTTT. Its translation is CASSLDLDTQYF.

CDR3 sequence reads: CASKIPSLKVHTEAFF. CDR3 coding DNA: TGTGCCAGCAAAATCCCGAGCCTCAAAGTACACACTGAAGCTTTCTTT. The rearrangement joins TRBV12-3 or TRBV12-4 to TRBJ1-1, with D unresolved. V dropped 7 bases and J dropped 3 bases, with 21 bases sitting between them. The CDR3 consists of 16 residues.

J is TRBJ2-1 and V is TRBV4-1, with 8 bases lining up with TRBD2. V shed 2 bases, J shed 1 base, and the junction held 7 bases outside the gene matches. This CDR3 is built from 17 residues. Germline CDR1 is MGHRA and CDR2 is YSYEKL. CDR3: CASSQSASGFSYNEQFF. The CDR3 coding sequence is TGCGCCAGCAGCCAATCGGCTAGCGGGTTTTCCTACAATGAGCAGTTCTTC.

This clonotype was detected a few times. This chain uses TRBV7-6 with TRBJ2-7; D might be TRBD2 (5 bases). This CDR3 contains 12 residues. V was pared by 5 bases and J by 6 bases, with 11 bases between. Germline assignment: CDR1 SGHVS and CDR2 FNYEAQ. CDR3 in DNA: TGTGCCAGCAGCCCGGAGGAGACCGAGCAGTACTTC. Translated, it gives CASSPEETEQYF.

This clonotype has a handful of counts. The chain recombines TRBV6-2 or TRBV6-3 with TRBJ2-5; D call uncertain. Trimming took 0 bases from V and 0 from J, leaving 11 bases between them. CDR3 length equals 16 residues. Germline CDR1 MNHEY, CDR2 SVGEGT. The CDR3 coding sequence is TGTGCCAGCAGTTACTCGGGGTTTAGGTACCAAGAGACCCAGTACTTC. Its protein is CASSYSGFRYQETQYF.

This clonotype was detected a few times. The genes are TRBV6-2 or TRBV6-3 and TRBJ2-5, with 13 nucleotides matching TRBD2. With V trimmed by 2 bases and J by 11 bases, 14 bases remained unmatched. CDR3 length: 17 amino acids. CDR1 and CDR2 from the germline V gene are MNHEY and SVGEGT. CDR3 residues: CASSYPGTSGDYNEQYF. The CDR3 DNA follows: TGTGCCAGCAGTTACCCCGGGACTAGCGGGGATTACAATGAGCAGTACTTC.

In its sample, this clonotype was seen a few times. This chain connects TRBV7-3 to TRBJ2-3; unclear D gene. This CDR3 is 13 amino acids long. Germline CDR1 SGHTA, CDR2 FQGTGA. V shed 6 bases and J shed 2 bases, with 9 bases lying between them. CDR3 loop: CASRLSFTDTQYF. The DNA for the CDR3 is TGTGCCAGCAGATTATCGTTCACAGATACGCAGTATTTT.

The chain uses TRBV28 and TRBJ2-7, with 10 bases fitting TRBD1. Germline V gene data show CDR1 as MDHEN and CDR2 as SYDVKM. J lost 5 bases, V lost 0 bases, and 7 bases had no gene match. The CDR3 runs to 16 residues. The CDR3 here is CASSLWPGQGIDEQYF. The CDR3 DNA reads as TGTGCCAGCAGTTTATGGCCGGGACAGGGGATAGACGAGCAGTACTTC.

The V call is TRBV20-1, the J call TRBJ1-2; D gene ambiguous. Germline V gives CDR1 DFQATT, CDR2 SNEGSKA (reference sequence). Between the trimmed V and J ends, which lost 6 bases and 0 bases, there was a span of 11 bases. The CDR3 covers 13 residues. The CDR3 nucleotides read TGCAGTGCGTCTGGGCCTACTAACTATGGCTACACCTTC. It yields the protein CSASGPTNYGYTF.

This clonotype showed up just a few times. This chain joins TRBV29-1 and TRBJ2-7, with TRBD2 as a possible D gene (6 bases). V dropped 5 bases and J dropped 7 bases, with 21 bases sitting between them. The CDR3 covers 14 residues. CDR1 is SQVTM and CDR2 is ANQGSEA in the germline V gene. CDR3 residues: CSVRQTSSNNEQYF. The CDR3 coding sequence is TGCAGCGTTCGCCAGACTAGTTCCAACAATGAGCAGTACTTC.

This clonotype was counted between two and nine times. V and J are TRBV15 and TRBJ2-7; D call uncertain. Germline-derived CDR1 and CDR2 are LNHNV and YYDKDF (reference sequence). Trimming took 0 bases from V and 0 from J, leaving 12 bases between them. This CDR3 spans 16 amino acids. The CDR3 loop is CATSRDLTVSSYEQYF. The CDR3 coding sequence is TGTGCCACCAGCAGAGATCTAACGGTGAGCTCCTACGAGCAGTACTTC.

This clonotype turned up a few times. The chain uses TRBV4-3 and TRBJ2-7; D gene unclear. Germline CDR1 reads LGHNA; CDR2 reads YSLEER. This CDR3 spans 19 amino acids. The V end lost 0 bases, the J end lost 3 bases, and 24 bases lay between the germline ends. The CDR3 spells CASSQDLSSLGNWVYEQYF. The DNA for the CDR3 is TGCGCCAGCAGCCAAGATCTTAGCTCCCTGGGTAACTGGGTCTACGAGCAGTACTTC.

The rearrangement joins TRBV6-2 or TRBV6-3 to TRBJ2-1; 8 positions match TRBD2. CDR1 and CDR2 (germline): MNHEY, SVGEGT. This CDR3 is 15 amino acids long. V lost 7 bases to trimming and J lost 5 bases; unmatched junction nucleotides: 10. The CDR3 protein is CASTPALLADNEQFF. CDR3 nucleotide sequence: TGTGCCAGCACCCCGGCCCTACTAGCGGACAATGAGCAGTTCTTC.

This clonotype was recorded once. A read error may account for a junction end that differs from germline. The chain recombines TRBV4-1 with TRBJ1-2; perhaps TRBD1 as D (5 bases). This CDR3 region has 16 residues. From germline, CDR1 is MGHRA and CDR2 YSYEKL. The CDR3 spells CAGSQEGRAFDYGYTF. The CDR3 DNA follows: TGCGCCGGCAGCCAGGAGGGGAGGGCGTTTGACTATGGCTACACCTTC.

Only one count was recorded for this clonotype. The chain carries TRBV5-1 and TRBJ2-5, with TRBD1 identical over 9 bases. Germline V CDR1 and CDR2: SGHRS, YFSETQ. The CDR3 loop spans 14 amino acids. The junction had 6 bases not matched to a gene; V was cut back by 0 bases and J by 9 bases. In DNA, the CDR3 is TGCGCCAGCAGCTTGGGCTCGGGACAGGGTGCCCAGTACTTC. Its protein product is CASSLGSGQGAQYF. Full variable domain (rest looked up from reference TRBV5-1 and TRBJ2-5): KAGVTQTPRYLIKTRGQQVTLSCSPISGHRSVSWYQQTPGQGLQFLFEYFSETQRNKGNFPGRFSGRQFSNSRSEMNVSTLELGDSALYLCASSLGSGQGAQYFGPGTRLLVL.

V gene TRBV11-3 combines with J gene TRBJ2-3; 8 bases are shared with TRBD1. Trimming took 5 bases from V and 2 from J; bases not matched to a gene: 9. The CDR3 has 16 residues. Per germline, CDR1 SGHNT and CDR2 YENEEA. This CDR3 is CASSHRTGPATDTQYF. In nucleotides, the CDR3 is TGTGCCAGCAGCCATAGGACAGGGCCAGCCACAGATACGCAGTATTTT. Looking up the rest from reference TRBV11-3 and TRBJ2-3 gives the full variable domain: EAGVVQSPRYKIIEKKQPVAFWCNPISGHNTLYWYLQNLGQGPELLIRYENEEAVDDSQLPKDRFSAERLKGVDSTLKIQPAELGDSAVYLCASSHRTGPATDTQYFGPGTRLTVL.